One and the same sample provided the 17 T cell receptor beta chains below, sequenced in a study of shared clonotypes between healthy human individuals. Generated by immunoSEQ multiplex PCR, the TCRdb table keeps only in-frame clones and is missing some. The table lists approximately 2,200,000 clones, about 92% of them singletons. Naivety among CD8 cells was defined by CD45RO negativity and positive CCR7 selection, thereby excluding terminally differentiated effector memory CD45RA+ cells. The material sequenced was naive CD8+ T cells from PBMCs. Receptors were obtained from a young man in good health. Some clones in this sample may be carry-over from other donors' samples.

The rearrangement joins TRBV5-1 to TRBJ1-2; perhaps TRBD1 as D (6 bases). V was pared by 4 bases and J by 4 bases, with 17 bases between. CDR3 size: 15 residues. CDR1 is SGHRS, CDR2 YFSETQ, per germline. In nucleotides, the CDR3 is TGCGCCAGCAGCCCGAGGGACATGGGGGCCTATGGCTACACCTTC. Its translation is CASSPRDMGAYGYTF.

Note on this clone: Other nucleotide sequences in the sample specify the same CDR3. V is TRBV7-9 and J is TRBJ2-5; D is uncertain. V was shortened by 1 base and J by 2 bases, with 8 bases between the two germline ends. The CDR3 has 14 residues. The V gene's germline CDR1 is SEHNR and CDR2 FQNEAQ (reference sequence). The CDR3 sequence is CASSLVQSQETQYF. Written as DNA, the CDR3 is TGTGCCAGCAGCTTAGTACAGTCACAAGAGACCCAGTACTTC.

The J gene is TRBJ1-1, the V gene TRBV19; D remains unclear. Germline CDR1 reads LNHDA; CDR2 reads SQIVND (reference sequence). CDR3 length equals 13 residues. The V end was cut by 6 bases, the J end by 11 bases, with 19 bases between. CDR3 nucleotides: TGTGCCAGTAGCCCCCCGATGGAATTCGGGGCTTTCTTT. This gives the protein CASSPPMEFGAFF.

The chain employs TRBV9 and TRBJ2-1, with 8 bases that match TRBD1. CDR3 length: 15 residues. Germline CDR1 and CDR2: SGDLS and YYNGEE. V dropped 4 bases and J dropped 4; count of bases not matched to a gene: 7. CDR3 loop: CASSPADRAYNEQFF. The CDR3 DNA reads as TGTGCCAGCAGCCCCGCGGACAGGGCATACAATGAGCAGTTCTTC.

This CDR3 is CASSPQRAHSYEQYF. CDR3 nucleotides: TGTGCCAGCAGCCCCCAGCGGGCCCACTCCTACGAGCAGTACTTC. The chain carries TRBV6-5 and TRBJ2-7, with D possibly being TRBD2 (6 bases). Per germline, CDR1 MNHEY and CDR2 SVGAGI. Between the trimmed V and J ends, which lost 6 bases and 0 bases, there was a span of 15 bases. CDR3 size: 15 residues.

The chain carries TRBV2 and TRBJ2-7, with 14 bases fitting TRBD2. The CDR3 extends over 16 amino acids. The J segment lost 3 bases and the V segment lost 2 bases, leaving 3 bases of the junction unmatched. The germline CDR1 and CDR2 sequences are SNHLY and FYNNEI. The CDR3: CASSERGTSGSYEQYF. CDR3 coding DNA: TGTGCCAGCAGTGAACGGGGGACTAGCGGGAGCTACGAGCAGTACTTC.

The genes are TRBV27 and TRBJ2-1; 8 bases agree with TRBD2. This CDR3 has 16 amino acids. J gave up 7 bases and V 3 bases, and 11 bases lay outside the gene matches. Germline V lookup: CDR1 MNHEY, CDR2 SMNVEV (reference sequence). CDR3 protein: CASSFFPGRAGNEQFF. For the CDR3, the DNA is TGTGCCAGCAGTTTCTTCCCCGGGAGGGCGGGGAATGAGCAGTTCTTC.

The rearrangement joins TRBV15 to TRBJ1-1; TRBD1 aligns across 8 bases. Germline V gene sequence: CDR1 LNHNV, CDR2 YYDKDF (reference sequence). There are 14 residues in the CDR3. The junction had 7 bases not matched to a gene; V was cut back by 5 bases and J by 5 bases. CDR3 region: CATSGQGVETEAFF. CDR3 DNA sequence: TGTGCCACCAGCGGACAGGGAGTGGAAACTGAAGCTTTCTTT.

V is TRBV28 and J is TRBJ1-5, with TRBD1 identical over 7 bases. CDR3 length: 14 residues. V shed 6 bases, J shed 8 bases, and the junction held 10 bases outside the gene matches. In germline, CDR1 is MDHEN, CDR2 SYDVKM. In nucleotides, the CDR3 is TGTGCCAGCAGAAGGGGGCAGGACCCTGAGCCCCAGCATTTT. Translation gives CASRRGQDPEPQHF. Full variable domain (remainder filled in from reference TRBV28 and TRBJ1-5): DVKVTQSSRYLVKRTGEKVFLECVQDMDHENMFWYRQDPGLGLRLIYFSYDVKMKEKGDIPEGYSVSREKKERFSLILESASTNQTSMYLCASRRGQDPEPQHFGDGTRLSIL.

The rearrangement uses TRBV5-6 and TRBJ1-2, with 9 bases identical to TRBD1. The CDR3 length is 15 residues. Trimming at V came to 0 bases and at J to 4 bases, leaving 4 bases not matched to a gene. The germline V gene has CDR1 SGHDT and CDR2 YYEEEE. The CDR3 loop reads CASSLEQTGGYGYTF. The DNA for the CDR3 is TGTGCCAGCAGCTTGGAGCAGACAGGGGGCTATGGCTACACCTTC.

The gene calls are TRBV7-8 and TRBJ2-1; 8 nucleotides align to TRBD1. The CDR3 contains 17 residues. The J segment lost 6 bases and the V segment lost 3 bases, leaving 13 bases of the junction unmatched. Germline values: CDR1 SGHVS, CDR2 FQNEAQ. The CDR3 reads CASSFIPGGVGPNEQFF. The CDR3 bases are TGTGCCAGCAGCTTTATCCCAGGGGGCGTAGGTCCCAATGAGCAGTTCTTC.

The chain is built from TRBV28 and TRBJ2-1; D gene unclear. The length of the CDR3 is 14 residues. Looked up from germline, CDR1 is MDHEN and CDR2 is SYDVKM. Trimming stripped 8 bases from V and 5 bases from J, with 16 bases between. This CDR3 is CASGPPLGNNEQFF. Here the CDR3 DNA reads TGTGCCAGCGGCCCGCCGTTAGGTAACAATGAGCAGTTCTTC.

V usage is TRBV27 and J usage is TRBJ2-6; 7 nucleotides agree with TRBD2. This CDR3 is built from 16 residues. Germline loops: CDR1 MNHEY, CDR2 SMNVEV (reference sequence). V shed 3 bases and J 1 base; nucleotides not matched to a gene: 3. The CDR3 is CASSFGGGSGANVLTF. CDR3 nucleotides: TGTGCCAGCAGTTTTGGGGGGGGTTCTGGGGCCAACGTCCTGACTTTC. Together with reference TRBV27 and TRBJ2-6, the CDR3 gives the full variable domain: EAQVTQNPRYLITVTGKKLTVTCSQNMNHEYMSWYRQDPGLGLRQIYYSMNVEVTDKGDVPEGYKVSRKEKRNFPLILESPSPNQTSLYFCASSFGGGSGANVLTFGAGSRLTVL.

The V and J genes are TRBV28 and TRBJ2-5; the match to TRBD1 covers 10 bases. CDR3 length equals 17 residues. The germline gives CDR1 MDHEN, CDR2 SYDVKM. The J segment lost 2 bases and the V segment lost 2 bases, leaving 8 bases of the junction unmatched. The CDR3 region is CASSLRGQGNGQETQYF. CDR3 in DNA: TGTGCCAGCAGTTTACGGGGACAGGGGAATGGACAAGAGACCCAGTACTTC.

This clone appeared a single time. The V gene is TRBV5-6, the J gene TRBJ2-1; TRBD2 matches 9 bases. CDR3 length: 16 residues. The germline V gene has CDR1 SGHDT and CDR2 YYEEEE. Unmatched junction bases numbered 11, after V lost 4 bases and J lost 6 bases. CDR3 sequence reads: CASSHKRTSAANEQFF. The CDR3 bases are TGTGCCAGCAGCCATAAGCGGACTAGCGCCGCCAATGAGCAGTTCTTC.

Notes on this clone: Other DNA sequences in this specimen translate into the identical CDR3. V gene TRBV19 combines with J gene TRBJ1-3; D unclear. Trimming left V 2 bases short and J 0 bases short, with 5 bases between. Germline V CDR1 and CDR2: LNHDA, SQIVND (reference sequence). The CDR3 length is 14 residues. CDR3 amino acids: CASSIPDSGNTIYF. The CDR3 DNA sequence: TGTGCCAGTAGTATACCGGACTCTGGAAACACCATATATTTT.

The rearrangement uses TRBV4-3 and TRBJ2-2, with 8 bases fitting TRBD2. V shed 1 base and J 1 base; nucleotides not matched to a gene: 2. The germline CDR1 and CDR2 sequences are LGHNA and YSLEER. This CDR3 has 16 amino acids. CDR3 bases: TGCGCCAGCAGCCAAGCGAGCGGGAGGAACACCGGGGAGCTGTTTTTT. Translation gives CASSQASGRNTGELFF.